These T cell receptor beta chains were read from a single sample in a study of CD8 T cells in Susac syndrome. One entry per CDR3 protein, called by TCRdb with MiXCR from the immunoSEQ multiplex PCR reads. Of tens of thousands of distinct CDR3 sequences in the sample, roughly nine tenths were seen once. Sequenced: CD8+ T cells from PBMCs. These receptors came from a human donor with multiple sclerosis. Both conserved end residues are part of each CDR3. The D gene is left open where the match is weak. A row's size may be missing; if present it is once, few, many or a size class.

d_call clone_size j_call v_call cdr3_nt cdr3_aa
NA once TRBJ1-2 TRBV14 TGTGCCAGCAGCCTCCTAGGGACCGCCGAGGGCTACACCTTC CASSLLGTAEGYTF
NA NA TRBJ2-3 TRBV7-9 TGTGCCAGCAGCCCCCGGGTCGCAAACACAGATACGCAGTATTTT CASSPRVANTDTQYF
TRBD1 NA TRBJ1-1 TRBV15 TGTGCCACCAGCGTAGGACAGGGGTCCACTGAAGCTTTCTTT CATSVGQGSTEAFF
NA once TRBJ2-7 TRBV19 TGTGCCAGTAGTATCCGGGACACCTCCTACGAGCAGTACTTC CASSIRDTSYEQYF
NA NA TRBJ1-6 TRBV2 TGTGCCAGCAGTGACGGAGAGAGCTCCTATAATTCACCCCTCCACTTT CASSDGESSYNSPLHF
TRBD2 once TRBJ2-3 TRBV2 TGTGCCAGCAGCGATGGACTAGCGGGGGGAATAGATACGCAGTATTTT CASSDGLAGGIDTQYF
NA NA TRBJ2-3 TRBV6-5 TGTGCCAGCAGCAGGGAATTGAGCACAGATACGCAGTATTTT CASSRELSTDTQYF
NA few TRBJ1-5 TRBV19 TGTGCCAGTAATACAGTCTATAGCAATCAGCCCCAGCATTTT CASNTVYSNQPQHF
NA NA TRBJ1-3 TRBV4-1 TGCGCCAGCAGCCAGACCGCGGGGCGCTCTGGAAACACCATATATTTT CASSQTAGRSGNTIYF
TRBD1 NA TRBJ1-2 TRBV28 TGTGCCAGCAGTTTATTCTCAGGGGGCTATGGCTACACCTTC CASSLFSGGYGYTF
NA NA TRBJ2-1 TRBV2 TGTGCCAGCAGTGAACGAAGGTCAGGGGTTTGGGATGAGCAGTTCTTC CASSERRSGVWDEQFF
TRBD1 NA TRBJ1-4 TRBV6-1 TGTGCCAGCAGACCGTCCCGGGACAGGGTACGAGTCGAAAAACTGTTTTTT CASRPSRDRVRVEKLFF
TRBD1 NA TRBJ1-1 TRBV9 TGTGCCAGCAGCGCCACAGGGGGCCGGTTAAACACTGAAGCTTTCTTT CASSATGGRLNTEAFF
NA NA TRBJ2-1 TRBV11-2 TGTGCCAGCAGCTTAACCCGGGGGGCCCCCTACAATGAGCAGTTCTTC CASSLTRGAPYNEQFF
NA NA TRBJ2-3 TRBV4-1 TGCGCCAGTAGCCAAGAGGGGTATACGCAGTATTTT CASSQEGYTQYF
NA NA TRBJ2-7 TRBV28 TGTGCCAGCAGTTTTAAGGGGGGGCCGGACGAGCAGTACTTC CASSFKGGPDEQYF
NA NA TRBJ1-2 TRBV28 TGTGCCAGCAGCTGGGGGTTGGACTATGGCTACACCTTC CASSWGLDYGYTF
TRBD2 NA TRBJ2-5 TRBV27 TGTGCCAGCAGTTTATTGGGACTAGCGGGACCCGAAGAGACCCAGTACTTC CASSLLGLAGPEETQYF
NA once TRBJ1-2 TRBV6-1 TGTGCCAGCAGTTTTGGTGGCTACACCTTC CASSFGGYTF
NA NA TRBJ2-1 TRBV12-3/TRBV12-4 TGTGCCAGCAGTCCGCTACTTGGGGAGCGAAATGAGCAGTTCTTC CASSPLLGERNEQFF
NA NA TRBJ2-4 TRBV5-6 TGTGCCAGCAGCTTGGGAGGGTTCGGAAACATTCAGTACTTC CASSLGGFGNIQYF
NA NA TRBJ2-2 TRBV3-1 TGTGCCAGCAGCCAAGACGGCGTCACCGGGGAGCTGTTTTTT CASSQDGVTGELFF
NA NA TRBJ2-5 TRBV6-5 TGTGCCAGCAGTTACGAGCACAGGGTTGAGACCCAGTACTTC CASSYEHRVETQYF
TRBD2 NA TRBJ2-2 TRBV10-3 TGTGCCATCAGGGGACTAGCGGGGGAAACGAACACCGGGGAGCTGTTTTTT CAIRGLAGETNTGELFF
NA NA TRBJ2-5 TRBV13 TGTGCCAGCACCCAGAGGGAGGTTTCAGAGACCCAGTACTTC CASTQREVSETQYF
TRBD2 NA TRBJ2-2 TRBV24-1 TGTGCCACCAGGGGAGCGGGATCCGGGGAGCTGTTTTTT CATRGAGSGELFF
NA few TRBJ2-7 TRBV27 TGTGCCAGCAGTCCCCAATCTCAGGGGGGGTACGAGCAGTACTTC CASSPQSQGGYEQYF
TRBD1 NA TRBJ1-6 TRBV9 TGTGCCAGCAGCGCCAGGGACAGCGTTTCGAATTCACCCCTCCACTTT CASSARDSVSNSPLHF
TRBD2 few TRBJ2-1 TRBV7-3 TGTGCCAGCAGCTTAGCGGGAGGGAACTACAATGAGCAGTTCTTC CASSLAGGNYNEQFF
TRBD1 NA TRBJ2-3 TRBV2 TGTGCCAGCAGTACACCGGGACAGGAATACACAGATACGCAGTATTTT CASSTPGQEYTDTQYF
NA NA TRBJ2-5 TRBV4-1 TGCGCCAGCAGCCAAGGGCGGGGACAAGAGACCCAGTACTTC CASSQGRGQETQYF
TRBD2 once TRBJ2-5 TRBV30 TGTGCCTGGAGTAACGGGGGGGTCCAAGAGACCCAGTACTTC CAWSNGGVQETQYF
TRBD2 NA TRBJ2-1 TRBV10-3 TGTGCCATCAGTGAGCTCCTAGCGGGAGGGCCGAAAGGTATAGATGAGCAGTTCTTC CAISELLAGGPKGIDEQFF
NA NA TRBJ2-7 TRBV29-1 TGCAGCGTTGAAGGGCAGGGCGGCGAGCAGTACTTC CSVEGQGGEQYF
TRBD2 NA TRBJ2-1 TRBV20-1 TGCAGTGCTAGTACTAGCGGGAACGAGCAGTTCTTC CSASTSGNEQFF
NA few TRBJ1-1 TRBV4-1 TGCGCCAGCAGCCAAGTGGAGAACACTGAAGCTTTCTTT CASSQVENTEAFF
TRBD2 NA TRBJ2-3 TRBV3-1 TGTGCCAGCAGCCAGGAAGACCTTGGACTAGCGGTACAAAATGGGGGGACAGATACGCAGTATTTT CASSQEDLGLAVQNGGTDTQYF
NA NA TRBJ2-7 TRBV4-3 TGCGCCAGCAGCCAAGCAGGGCTTTCCGAGCAGTACTTC CASSQAGLSEQYF
TRBD2 NA TRBJ2-1 TRBV24-1 TGTGCCCCGGGACTAGCGGGACTCCATGAGCAGTTCTTC CAPGLAGLHEQFF
NA NA TRBJ2-1 TRBV9 TGTGCCAGCAGCGTAGAAGTATCCGGGGGGCCATTCAATGAGCAGTTCTTC CASSVEVSGGPFNEQFF
NA NA TRBJ2-5 TRBV7-9 TGTGCCAGCAGCTTAGCTCGCTTGGGGTCGCAGACCCAGTACTTC CASSLARLGSQTQYF
NA NA TRBJ1-2 TRBV5-6 TGTGCCAGCAGCTTACAGGCCGCTAACTATGGCTACACCTTC CASSLQAANYGYTF
NA NA TRBJ1-1 TRBV19 TGTGCCAGTAGTTTACGGGGAAGGTACACTGAAGCTTTCTTT CASSLRGRYTEAFF
NA NA TRBJ2-5 TRBV2 TGTGCCAGCAGTGAACAGGGACTCCAAGAGACCCAGTACTTC CASSEQGLQETQYF
NA NA TRBJ1-1 TRBV13 TGTGCCAGCAGCTTAAGTCCAGAAAAAGCTTTCTTT CASSLSPEKAFF
TRBD1 NA TRBJ2-2 TRBV4-1 TGCGCCAGCAGCCAGTCGACCAGGGGGCGGACCGGGGAGCTGTTTTTT CASSQSTRGRTGELFF
NA NA TRBJ2-7 TRBV12-3/TRBV12-4 TGTGCCAGCAGTTTTGGACAGACCTACGAGCAGTACTTC CASSFGQTYEQYF
NA NA TRBJ2-5 TRBV6-6 TGTGCCAGCAGGGGATGGGACTCAGAAGAGACCCAGTACTTC CASRGWDSEETQYF
NA NA TRBJ1-1 TRBV2 TGTGCCAGCAGTTTCACAGGGATGGGTGAAGCTTTCTTT CASSFTGMGEAFF
TRBD2 NA TRBJ2-1 TRBV7-3 TGTGCCAGCAGCTCTGCTGGGGGGACTAGTGTTGAGGAGCAGTTCTTC CASSSAGGTSVEEQFF
NA NA TRBJ2-7 TRBV28 TGTGCCAGCACCCGCAGGAGCTCCTACGAGCAGTACTTC CASTRRSSYEQYF
NA NA TRBJ2-1 TRBV10-3 TGTGCCATCAGTGCCTCGGGAACCCCCTACAATGAGCAGTTCTTC CAISASGTPYNEQFF
NA NA TRBJ2-3 TRBV2 TGTGCCAGCAGTGATGAGGCCGCAGGCGCTAGCACAGATACGCAGTATTTT CASSDEAAGASTDTQYF
NA NA TRBJ2-3 TRBV30 TGTGCCCGCGGGCAGGGGGGTGGACCAGATACGCAGTATTTT CARGQGGGPDTQYF
TRBD2 once TRBJ2-7 TRBV27 TGTGCCAGCAGTTTATCTGCTAGCGGGAGCGCGTACGAGCAGTACTTC CASSLSASGSAYEQYF